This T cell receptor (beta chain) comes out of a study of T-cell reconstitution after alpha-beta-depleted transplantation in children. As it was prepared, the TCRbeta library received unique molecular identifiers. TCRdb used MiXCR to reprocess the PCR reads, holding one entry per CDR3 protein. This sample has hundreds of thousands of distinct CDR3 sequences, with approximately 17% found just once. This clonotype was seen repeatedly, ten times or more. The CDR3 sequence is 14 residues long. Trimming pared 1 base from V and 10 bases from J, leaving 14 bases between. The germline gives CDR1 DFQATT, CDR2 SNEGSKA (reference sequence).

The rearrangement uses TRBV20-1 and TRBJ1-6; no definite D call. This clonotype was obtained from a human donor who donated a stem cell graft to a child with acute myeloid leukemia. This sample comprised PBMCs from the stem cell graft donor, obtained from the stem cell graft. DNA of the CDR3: TGCAGTGCTAGAGGCTTTTGGAAGGCCTCACCCCTCCACTTT. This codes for CSARGFWKASPLHF.